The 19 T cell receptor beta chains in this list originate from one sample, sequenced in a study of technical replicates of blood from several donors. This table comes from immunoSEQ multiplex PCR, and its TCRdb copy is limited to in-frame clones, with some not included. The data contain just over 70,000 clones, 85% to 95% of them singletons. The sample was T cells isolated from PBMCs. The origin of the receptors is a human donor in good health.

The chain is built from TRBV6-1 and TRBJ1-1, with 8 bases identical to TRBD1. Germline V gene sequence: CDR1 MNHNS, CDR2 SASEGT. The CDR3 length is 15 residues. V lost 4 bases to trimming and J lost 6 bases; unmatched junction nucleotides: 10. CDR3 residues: CASSAPDRGLAEAFF. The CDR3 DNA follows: TGTGCCAGCAGTGCGCCTGACAGGGGTTTAGCTGAAGCTTTCTTT.

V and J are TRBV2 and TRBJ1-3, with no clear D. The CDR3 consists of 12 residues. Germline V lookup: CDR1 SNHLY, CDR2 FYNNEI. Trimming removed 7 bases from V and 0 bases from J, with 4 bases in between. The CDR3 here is CASTSSGNTIYF. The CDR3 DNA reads TGTGCCAGCACCAGCTCTGGAAACACCATATATTTT.

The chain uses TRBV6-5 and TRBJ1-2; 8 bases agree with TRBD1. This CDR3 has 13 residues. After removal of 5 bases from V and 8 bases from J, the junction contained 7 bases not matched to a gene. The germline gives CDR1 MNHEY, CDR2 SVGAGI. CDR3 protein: CASSAATGEGYTF. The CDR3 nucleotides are TGTGCCAGCAGTGCCGCGACAGGGGAGGGCTACACCTTC.

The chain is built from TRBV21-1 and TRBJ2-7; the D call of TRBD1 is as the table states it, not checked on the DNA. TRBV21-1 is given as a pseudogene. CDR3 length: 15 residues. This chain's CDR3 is CASSRAEQGAYEQYF. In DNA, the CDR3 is TGTGCCAGCAGCCGCGCGGAGCAGGGGGCCTACGAGCAGTACTTC.

The CDR3 region has the DNA TGCGCCAGCAGCCAAGGGCTCACAGACCATCAGCCCCAGCATTTT. Translation: CASSQGLTDHQPQHF. The chain is built from TRBV4-1 and TRBJ1-5; D unclear. The CDR3 contains 15 residues. V was cut by 1 base and J by 5 bases, with 12 bases left in between. CDR1 and CDR2 from the germline V gene are MGHRA and YSYEKL.

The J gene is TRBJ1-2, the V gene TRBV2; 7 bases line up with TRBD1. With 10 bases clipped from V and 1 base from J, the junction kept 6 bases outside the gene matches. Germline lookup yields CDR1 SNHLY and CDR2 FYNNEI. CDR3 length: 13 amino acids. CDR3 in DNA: TGTGCCATGTACAGGGGAGGTAACTATGGCTACACCTTC. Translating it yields CAMYRGGNYGYTF. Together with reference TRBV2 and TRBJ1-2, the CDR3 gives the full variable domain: EPEVTQTPSHQVTQMGQEVILRCVPISNHLYFYWYRQILGQKVEFLVSFYNNEISEKSEIFDDQFSVERPDGSNFTLKIRSTKLEDSAMYFCAMYRGGNYGYTFGSGTRLTVV.

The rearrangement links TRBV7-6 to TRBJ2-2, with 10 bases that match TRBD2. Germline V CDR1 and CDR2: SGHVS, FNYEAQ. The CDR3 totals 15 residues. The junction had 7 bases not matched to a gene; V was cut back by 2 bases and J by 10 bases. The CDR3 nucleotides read TGTGCCAGCAGCTTAAAACTAGCGGGGAAGAAGGAGCTGTTTTTT. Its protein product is CASSLKLAGKKELFF. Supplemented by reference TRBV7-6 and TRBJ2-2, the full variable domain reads GAGVSQSPRYKVTKRGQDVALRCDPISGHVSLYWYRQALGQGPEFLTYFNYEAQQDKSGLPNDRFSAERPEGSISTLTIQRTEQRDSAMYRCASSLKLAGKKELFFGEGSRLTVL.

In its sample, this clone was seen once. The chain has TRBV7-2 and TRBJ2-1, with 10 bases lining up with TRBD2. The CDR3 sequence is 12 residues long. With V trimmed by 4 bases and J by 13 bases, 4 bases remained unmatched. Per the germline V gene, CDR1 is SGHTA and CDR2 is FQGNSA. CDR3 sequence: CASSSSGRIQFF. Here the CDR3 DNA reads TGTGCCAGCAGCTCTAGCGGGAGAATACAGTTCTTC.

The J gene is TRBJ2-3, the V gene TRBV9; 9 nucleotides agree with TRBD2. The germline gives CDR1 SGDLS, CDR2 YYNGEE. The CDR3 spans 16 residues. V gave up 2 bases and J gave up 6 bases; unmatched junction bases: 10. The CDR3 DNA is TGTGCCAGCAGCGTTGGCGGGAGGGCCTCGGGGGATACGCAGTATTTT. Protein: CASSVGGRASGDTQYF. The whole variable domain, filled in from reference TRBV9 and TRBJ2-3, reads DSGVTQTPKHLITATGQRVTLRCSPRSGDLSVYWYQQSLDQGLQFLIQYYNGEERAKGNILERFSAQQFPDLHSELNLSSLELGDSALYFCASSVGGRASGDTQYFGPGTRLTVL.

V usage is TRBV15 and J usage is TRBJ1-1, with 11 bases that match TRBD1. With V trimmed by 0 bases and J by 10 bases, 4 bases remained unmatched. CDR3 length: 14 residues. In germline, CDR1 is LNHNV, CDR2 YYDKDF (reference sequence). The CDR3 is CATSRDWDRGAAFF. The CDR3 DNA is TGTGCCACCAGCAGAGATTGGGACAGGGGGGCAGCTTTCTTT.

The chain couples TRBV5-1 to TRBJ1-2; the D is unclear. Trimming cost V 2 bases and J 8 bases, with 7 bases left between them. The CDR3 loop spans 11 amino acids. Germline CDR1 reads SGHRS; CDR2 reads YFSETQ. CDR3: CASSLDGGYTF. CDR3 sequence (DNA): TGCGCCAGCAGCTTAGATGGCGGCTACACCTTC.

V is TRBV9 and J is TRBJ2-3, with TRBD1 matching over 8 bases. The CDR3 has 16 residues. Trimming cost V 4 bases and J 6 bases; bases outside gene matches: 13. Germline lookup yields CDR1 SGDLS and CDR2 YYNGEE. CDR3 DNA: TGTGCCAGCAGCCTGACAGGGGACACCCTGGGGGATACGCAGTATTTT. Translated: CASSLTGDTLGDTQYF.

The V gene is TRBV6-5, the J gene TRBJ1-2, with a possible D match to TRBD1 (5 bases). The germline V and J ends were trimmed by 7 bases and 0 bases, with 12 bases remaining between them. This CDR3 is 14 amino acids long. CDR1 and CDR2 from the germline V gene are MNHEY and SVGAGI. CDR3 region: CASTMGGANYGYTF. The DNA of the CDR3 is TGTGCCAGCACCATGGGGGGGGCTAACTATGGCTACACCTTC.

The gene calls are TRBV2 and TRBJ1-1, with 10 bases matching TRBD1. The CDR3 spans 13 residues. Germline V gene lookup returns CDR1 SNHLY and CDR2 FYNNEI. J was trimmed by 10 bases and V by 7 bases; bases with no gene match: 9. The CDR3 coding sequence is TGTGCCAGCATGATAGACAGGGGGCAAAGAGCTTTCTTT. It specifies CASMIDRGQRAFF.

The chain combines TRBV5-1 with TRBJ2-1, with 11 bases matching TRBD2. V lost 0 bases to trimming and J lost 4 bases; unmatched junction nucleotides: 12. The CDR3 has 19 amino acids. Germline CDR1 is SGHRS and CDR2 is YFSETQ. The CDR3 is CASSLGGSGRAFSYNEQFF. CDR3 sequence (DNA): TGCGCCAGCAGCTTGGGTGGTAGCGGGAGGGCCTTCTCTTACAATGAGCAGTTCTTC.

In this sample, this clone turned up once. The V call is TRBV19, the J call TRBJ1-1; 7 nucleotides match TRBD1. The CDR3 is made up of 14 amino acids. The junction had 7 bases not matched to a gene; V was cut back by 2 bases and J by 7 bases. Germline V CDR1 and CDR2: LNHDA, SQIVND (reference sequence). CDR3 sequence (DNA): TGTGCCAGTAGTATATCGCGGGACAGACTTGAAGCTTTCTTT. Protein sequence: CASSISRDRLEAFF.

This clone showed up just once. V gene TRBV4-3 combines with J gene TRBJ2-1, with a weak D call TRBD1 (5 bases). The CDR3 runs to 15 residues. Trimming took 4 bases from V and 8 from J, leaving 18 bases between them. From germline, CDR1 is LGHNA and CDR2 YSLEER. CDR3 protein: CASSLRQPSGDEQFF. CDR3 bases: TGCGCCAGCAGCCTTCGACAGCCTAGTGGGGATGAGCAGTTCTTC.

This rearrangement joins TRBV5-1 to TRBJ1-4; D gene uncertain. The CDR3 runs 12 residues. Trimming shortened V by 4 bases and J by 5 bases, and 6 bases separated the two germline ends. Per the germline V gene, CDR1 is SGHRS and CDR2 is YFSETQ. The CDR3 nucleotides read TGCGCCAGCAGCAAGACAAATGAAAAACTGTTTTTT. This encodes CASSKTNEKLFF. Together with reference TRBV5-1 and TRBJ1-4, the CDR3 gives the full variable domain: KAGVTQTPRYLIKTRGQQVTLSCSPISGHRSVSWYQQTPGQGLQFLFEYFSETQRNKGNFPGRFSGRQFSNSRSEMNVSTLELGDSALYLCASSKTNEKLFFGSGTQLSVL.

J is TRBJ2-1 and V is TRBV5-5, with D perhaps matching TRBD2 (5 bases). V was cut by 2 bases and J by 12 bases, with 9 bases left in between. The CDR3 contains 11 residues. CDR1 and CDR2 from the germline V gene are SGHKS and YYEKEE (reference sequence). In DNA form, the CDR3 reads TGTGCCAGCAGCTTTTCTAGCCGGCAGTTCTTC. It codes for CASSFSSRQFF.